This T cell receptor beta chain was retrieved from a study of immune evolution from preneoplasia to lung adenocarcinoma (dated by TCRdb to about 2021). For the wider study: HLA loss of heterozygosity was found in approximately 7% of AIS, roughly 16% of MIA and more than 25% of ADC lesions, and in no AAH lesions. The TCR sequencing data were obtained from 51 patients. Resected precursor lesions (AAH, AIS, MIA) and invasive adenocarcinomas were compared against paired morphologically normal lung tissue. It was reported in the study that approximately 100 samples were used for TCR sequencing. The sample size depended on which specimens were available, not on a prior power calculation. The immune data were integrated with whole exome sequencing and methylation data obtained from the same cohort of nodules. Immune contexture across lung adenocarcinoma precursors and invasive adenocarcinoma was profiled using immune gene expression, TCR sequencing and multiplex immunofluorescence. The overall cohort was made up of around 50 patients with pulmonary nodules who had surgical resection. Class I HLA alleles were inferred from exome data with POLYSOLVER, and allele-specific HLA loss was detected with LOHHLA. Broader findings and caveats from the paper: Because every patient came from Japan and China, how well the results apply to Western populations was uncertain. T cell clonality was highest in KRAS-mutant nodules compared with EGFR-mutant or double wild-type lesions. Findings were based on association rather than direct causation; larger cohorts with long-term follow-up and longitudinal biopsies were deemed needed. The highest top T cell clone frequencies were observed in normal lung, and a progressive decrease in top T cell clone frequencies appeared to occur from AAH through AIS, MIA and invasive adenocarcinoma. Clonality was highest in normal lung, while later-stage lesions appeared to have lower clonality but higher T cell density and diversity.

Resection was performed on patients in Japan or China between the mid-2010s and the late 2010s. Two lung cancer pathologists independently reviewed H&E slides to confirm the histologic diagnosis of every case. To enrich premalignant or tumor cells for nucleic acid extraction, macro-dissection was performed after pathologic assessment. FFPE tissue was used for DNA isolation with the AllPrep DNA/RNA FFPE Kit. Reading from cysteine to phenylalanine, the CDR3 counts 16 amino acids. Of all the DNA, just the CDR3 is kept, 48 bases in frame from base 1. The trim is 7 bases for V and 0 bases for J, with a gap of 16 bases between the germline ends. CDR1 MDHEN and CDR2 SYDVKM are derived from the germline V gene. The immunoSEQ hsTCRbeta Kit was used to sequence TCR beta CDR3 regions from DNA. The authors' analysis ran thus. The ImmunoSEQ Analyzer was used to analyse the TCR sequencing data. T cell clonality was calculated on productive rearrangements as 1 minus Pielou's evenness. The inverse Simpson index, applied to productive templates, was used to measure T cell diversity. T cell density was TCR beta template counts normalized to usable DNA, estimated by amplifying and sequencing housekeeping genes. Two-sided Kruskal-Wallis tests were used to compare TCR metrics between histologic stages. TCRdb carries this immuneACCESS record with in-frame sequences only. Its versions omit some clonotypes, under half of them owing to an unresolved V gene in the studies checked, with the rest unexplained. V and J calls and clone size come straight from that table; D and trimming were deduced from the DNA. Present in this sample are 12,000 or so clones, about 84% of which were seen just once. The ten largest clones add up to approximately 3.6% of the sample.

To note about this clone: The antigen it recognizes is unknown. Per-base qualities were not stored, and no clone one base away is much larger.

The source material was FFPE tissue from an adenomatous hyperplasia lung lesion. The intended sense of this specimen's cell subset or site label: atypical adenomatous hyperplasia (AAH), lung preneoplasia. In this chain, TRBV28 is recombined with TRBJ1-3, and the D gene may be TRBD1, 6 bases matching. The receptor comes from a person aged 45 to 69 with lung adenocarcinoma. For the CDR3, the sequence is CASTTQGRGSGNTIYF. The DNA sequence is TGTGCCAGCACCACACAGGGTCGAGGCTCTGGAAACACCATATATTTT.